This paragraph reports one T cell receptor beta chain. Per germline, CDR1 LGHNA and CDR2 YNFKEQ. This CDR3 contains 16 residues. V gave up 3 bases and J gave up 0 bases; unmatched junction bases: 2. This sample stems from a study of blood T cell repertoires in COVID-19. TCRdb keeps only in-frame clones here, not all; method: immunoSEQ multiplex PCR. Of more than 80,000 clones listed, 60% to 85% are singletons. J is TRBJ2-3 and V is TRBV4-2; the match to TRBD2 covers 11 bases. The clonotype was recovered from a man older than 75 with COVID-19, enrolled during active disease. The sample consisted of peripheral blood. The CDR3 region is CASSHRLAGSTDTQYF. CDR3 DNA sequence: TGTGCCAGCAGCCACCGACTAGCGGGAAGCACAGATACGCAGTATTTT.